One sample yielded the 3 T cell receptor beta chains listed below, sequenced in a study of T cells in localized non-small cell lung cancer (dated by TCRdb to 2018 to 2020). The library relied on the immunoSEQ multiplex PCR assay. Drawn from immuneACCESS, this table holds only the in-frame rearrangements with V and J called that TCRdb kept. Clones are partly lost; checked studies trace under half to an unresolved V gene and leave the rest unexplained. In this sample the table shows roughly 72,000 clones, more than 70% of which occur a single time. The ten largest clones add up to about a tenth of the sample. The sample was peripheral blood, taken before any cancer treatment. The receptors stem from a female donor of 60 years or more with stage I lung adenocarcinoma.

CDR3 in DNA: TGTGCCAGTAGTGCGCGATCGAGGACTAGCGGAATTCACACAGATACGCAGTATTTT. It is translated as CASSARSRTSGIHTDTQYF. This chain connects TRBV19 to TRBJ2-3, with 10 positions matching TRBD2. The CDR3 totals 19 residues. In germline, CDR1 is LNHDA, CDR2 SQIVND (reference sequence). J gave up 2 bases and V 5 bases, and 16 bases lay outside the gene matches.

The table lists this clone with a few counts. The rearrangement uses TRBV7-9 and TRBJ2-1; possibly TRBD2 for D (6 bases). V was clipped by 2 bases and J by 10 bases, with 9 bases between them. Germline-derived CDR1 and CDR2 are SEHNR and FQNEAQ (reference sequence). The CDR3 consists of 12 residues. The CDR3 sequence: CASSLPLAEQFF. CDR3 bases: TGTGCCAGCAGCTTACCTCTAGCGGAGCAGTTCTTC.

V gene TRBV4-3 combines with J gene TRBJ2-3; 9 nucleotides agree with TRBD1. CDR3 length: 15 amino acids. The J segment lost 3 bases and the V segment lost 2 bases, leaving 3 bases of the junction unmatched. The germline gives CDR1 LGHNA, CDR2 YSLEER. CDR3 region: CASSQTGGKTDTQYF. The CDR3, as DNA: TGCGCCAGCAGCCAAACAGGGGGCAAGACAGATACGCAGTATTTT.